The entry that follows covers one T cell receptor beta chain sequence. Its matching antigen is unknown. This sample was included in a study of TIL therapy for anti-PD-1-resistant metastatic lung cancer. About the research overall: Progressing patients received lymphodepletion, expanded TIL infusion and IL-2.

The study's findings and limits: The cohort had more treatment-naive, never-smoker and oncogene-addicted patients than typical.

Time point described: pre-treatment sample, taken before nivolumab and TIL therapy. Stage 4 NSCLC adults joined between 2017 and January 2020. Sequencing used immunoSEQ v3. Libraries were prepared by immunoSEQ multiplex PCR; TCRdb keeps only in-frame clonotypes and omits some of them. The data contain approximately 22,000 clones, more than 65% of them singletons. The sample in question was blood, obtained at baseline. This sequence was found in a person between 30 and 79 years old with non-small cell lung cancer.

CDR3 coding DNA: TGTGCCAGCAGTGAGGCCGGGACGGGGGAGCAGTACTTC. Translation: CASSEAGTGEQYF. V usage is TRBV2 and J usage is TRBJ2-7; D is possibly TRBD1 or TRBD2 (5 bases each). CDR3 length equals 13 residues. CDR1 is SNHLY, CDR2 FYNNEI, per germline. The V gene lost 3 bases and the J gene lost 7 bases, with 13 bases spanning the gap.